One sample yielded the 8 T cell receptor beta chains listed below, sequenced in a study of blood T cell repertoires in COVID-19. The assay was immunoSEQ multiplex PCR, and TCRdb's table has in-frame clones only and misses some. Of over 200,000 clones in the sample, around 84% were seen once. Sequencing was done on a sample of PBMCs or T cells enriched from blood (not recorded which). These receptors came from a man aged 35-49 years who had recovered from COVID-19.

This clone has more than one count but fewer than ten. The rearrangement joins TRBV30 to TRBJ2-5; 9 bases agree with TRBD1. The J segment lost 4 bases and the V segment lost 8 bases, leaving 8 bases of the junction unmatched. The CDR3 runs to 13 residues. Germline V gene data show CDR1 as GTSNPN and CDR2 as SVGIG (reference sequence). The CDR3 DNA follows: TGTGCCATGGACAGGGGAATCCGAGAGACCCAGTACTTC. The encoded protein is CAMDRGIRETQYF.

The chain employs TRBV11-3 and TRBJ1-1; no clear D. The CDR3 totals 13 residues. Germline assignment: CDR1 SGHNT and CDR2 YENEEA. Trimming removed 4 bases at V and 1 base at J, with 7 bases between. Here the CDR3 DNA reads TGTGCCAGCAGCTCAGGTGGGAACACTGAAGCTTTCTTT. As protein: CASSSGGNTEAFF.

This clone occurred once. V is TRBV11-1 and J is TRBJ2-6; 7 bases align to TRBD1. The J segment lost 2 bases and the V segment lost 5 bases, leaving 6 bases of the junction unmatched. This CDR3 is 16 amino acids long. The V gene's germline CDR1 is SGHAT and CDR2 FQDESV (reference sequence). The CDR3 reads CASSPPGTAGANVLTF. DNA for the CDR3: TGTGCCAGCAGCCCCCCCGGGACAGCTGGGGCCAACGTCCTGACTTTC.

V and J are TRBV24-1 and TRBJ1-2; 7 bases align to TRBD1. Trimming took 6 bases from V and 8 from J; bases not matched to a gene: 20. The CDR3 has 17 amino acids. The V gene's germline CDR1 is KGHDR and CDR2 SFDVKD. The CDR3 bases are TGTGCCACCAGTTCCAGGGGAGGCAGGGGGTCTTCCGTAGGCTACACCTTC. Amino acid sequence: CATSSRGGRGSSVGYTF.

V and J are TRBV12-5 and TRBJ2-1; TRBD2 matches at 13 bases. CDR3 length: 17 residues. From germline, CDR1 is LGHNT and CDR2 FRNRAP. V shed 5 bases, J shed 3 bases, and the junction held 7 bases outside the gene matches. The CDR3 nucleotides are TGTGCTAGTGGTCCCTTCACTAGCGGGAGGGTCTACAATGAGCAGTTCTTC. Translated: CASGPFTSGRVYNEQFF.

The chain joins TRBV7-3 to TRBJ2-3; 14 bases map to TRBD2. There are 17 residues in the CDR3. V was clipped by 4 bases and J by 6 bases; unmatched bases: 9. Germline loops: CDR1 SGHTA, CDR2 FQGTGA. The CDR3, as DNA: TGTGCCAGCAGCTCCCCTCGACTAGCGGGAGGGTTTGATACGCAGTATTTT. It specifies CASSSPRLAGGFDTQYF.

This rearrangement joins TRBV10-1 to TRBJ2-7; possibly TRBD2 for D (5 bases). V was clipped by 5 bases and J by 3 bases, with 26 bases between them. CDR1 is WNHNN, CDR2 SYGVQD, per germline (reference sequence). The CDR3 contains 18 residues. CDR3 sequence (DNA): TGCGCCAGCAGTCGACGAGCGTCTAGTACACCCGGGAACTACGAGCAGTACTTC. The encoded protein is CASSRRASSTPGNYEQYF.

This chain connects TRBV19 to TRBJ1-2, with a weak D call TRBD1 (5 bases). The V end lost 3 bases, the J end lost 6 bases, and 14 bases lay between the germline ends. CDR1 and CDR2 (germline): LNHDA, SQIVND (reference sequence). CDR3 length: 14 amino acids. CDR3 DNA: TGTGCCAGTAGTATCTTAAACCGGGGGGATGGCTACACCTTC. Translated: CASSILNRGDGYTF.